Here is one TCR beta chain with its context. Its target is unknown. The data were taken from a study of T cells after yellow fever vaccination. Researchers made TCR cDNA using 5'RACE template switching, and this step added a universal primer site and UMIs. TCRdb reprocessed the 5' RACE reads via MiXCR and lists one record per CDR3 protein. The table lists around 68,000 distinct CDR3 sequences, approximately 7.3% of them singletons. Findings of the study overall: FACS-sorted repertoires could contain abundant clonotypes contaminating from the bulk population.

V gave up 0 bases and J gave up 10 bases, with 12 bases separating them. The length of the CDR3 is 13 residues. The source was CD8+ T cells sorted from PBMCs, collected around 10 days after the first yellow fever vaccination. This clonotype originated in a man between 18 and 29 years old who received the YFV17D yellow fever vaccine. This chain links TRBV12-3 or TRBV12-4 with TRBJ1-2; the D gene is possibly TRBD1 (5 bases). The CDR3 here is CASSLAGVADYTF. CDR3 nucleotides: TGTGCCAGCAGTTTAGCGGGGGTGGCAGACTACACCTTC.